A selection of T cell receptor beta chains follows, all from one sample in a study of T cells in Graves' hyperthyroidism and ophthalmopathy. TCRdb re-called the multiplex PCR reads through MiXCR, storing one row per CDR3 protein. Among a few hundred thousand distinct CDR3 sequences listed, under 60% were seen once. Sequenced sample: peripheral blood or thyroid tissue (not recorded which). These TCRs come from a woman aged 18-30 years with Graves' hyperthyroidism. Both conserved end residues are part of each CDR3. The D gene is left open where the match is weak.

d_call: NA; j_call: TRBJ2-5; v_call: TRBV5-1; cdr3_aa: CASSENNNLQETQYF
d_call: TRBD1; j_call: TRBJ2-5; v_call: TRBV9; cdr3_aa: CASSVGTGKETQYF
d_call: NA; j_call: TRBJ1-6; v_call: TRBV7-6; cdr3_aa: CASSPRGHSPLHF
d_call: NA; j_call: TRBJ1-2; v_call: TRBV24-1; cdr3_aa: CATSATSDYGYTF
d_call: NA; j_call: TRBJ1-4; v_call: TRBV7-9; cdr3_aa: CASSPPRQKTNEKLFF
d_call: TRBD1; j_call: TRBJ2-6; v_call: TRBV9; cdr3_aa: CASRGTGLSGANVLTF
d_call: NA; j_call: TRBJ2-7; v_call: TRBV4-3; cdr3_aa: CASSQDITDTYYEQYF
d_call: NA; j_call: TRBJ2-7; v_call: TRBV2; cdr3_aa: CASRDQGTYEQYF
d_call: NA; j_call: TRBJ2-5; v_call: TRBV6-5; cdr3_aa: CASSYSGQGQETQYF
d_call: TRBD1; j_call: TRBJ2-5; v_call: TRBV29-1; cdr3_aa: CSVGTGDGETQYF
d_call: NA; j_call: TRBJ2-2; v_call: TRBV19; cdr3_aa: CASSMWTPNTGELFF
d_call: TRBD1; j_call: TRBJ1-6; v_call: TRBV2; cdr3_aa: CASSPQGVPLHF
d_call: NA; j_call: TRBJ1-2; v_call: TRBV9; cdr3_aa: CASSPSGGHVYGYTF
d_call: NA; j_call: TRBJ2-7; v_call: TRBV3-1; cdr3_aa: CASSQEYRDEQYF
d_call: NA; j_call: TRBJ2-5; v_call: TRBV12-3/TRBV12-4; cdr3_aa: CASSLRGNNQPQYF
d_call: TRBD1; j_call: TRBJ1-6; v_call: TRBV2; cdr3_aa: CASTEGVTDRGTFNNSPLHF
d_call: NA; j_call: TRBJ1-1; v_call: TRBV5-4; cdr3_aa: CASSRLDRNTEAFF
d_call: NA; j_call: TRBJ2-3; v_call: TRBV24-1; cdr3_aa: CATSSTVTDTQYF
d_call: NA; j_call: TRBJ2-7; v_call: TRBV11-1; cdr3_aa: CASSLLGTGFYEQYF
d_call: NA; j_call: TRBJ2-2; v_call: TRBV10-3; cdr3_aa: CAIRKLGDTGELFF
d_call: TRBD1; j_call: TRBJ1-5; v_call: TRBV12-3/TRBV12-4; cdr3_aa: CASRRRGLGGGGDQPQHF
d_call: NA; j_call: TRBJ1-4; v_call: TRBV2; cdr3_aa: CASSETMREKLFF
d_call: NA; j_call: TRBJ2-3; v_call: TRBV7-3; cdr3_aa: CASSLWVRDTQYF
d_call: NA; j_call: TRBJ1-1; v_call: TRBV5-1; cdr3_aa: CASSFSGQMNTEAFF
d_call: TRBD2; j_call: TRBJ2-7; v_call: TRBV7-9; cdr3_aa: CASSSNLWGSGRARTYEQYF
d_call: TRBD2; j_call: TRBJ2-1; v_call: TRBV7-2; cdr3_aa: CASSPNSGRALGEQFF
d_call: NA; j_call: TRBJ2-7; v_call: TRBV6-5; cdr3_aa: CASSRDARARYEQYF
d_call: NA; j_call: TRBJ2-5; v_call: TRBV20-1; cdr3_aa: CSASITGRDTTQYF
d_call: NA; j_call: TRBJ2-5; v_call: TRBV24-1; cdr3_aa: CATSDAGAESQETQYF
d_call: NA; j_call: TRBJ1-1; v_call: TRBV30; cdr3_aa: CAWSGPGLNTEAFF
d_call: NA; j_call: TRBJ2-3; v_call: TRBV5-6; cdr3_aa: CASSLGQLTDTQYF
d_call: NA; j_call: TRBJ1-1; v_call: TRBV2; cdr3_aa: CASRGSFEAFF
d_call: TRBD1; j_call: TRBJ2-6; v_call: TRBV2; cdr3_aa: CASTGGRLSGANVLTF
d_call: TRBD2; j_call: TRBJ2-7; v_call: TRBV20-1; cdr3_aa: CSASGTSGGEQYF
d_call: TRBD1; j_call: TRBJ2-2; v_call: TRBV9; cdr3_aa: CASSYGQGANTGELSW
d_call: NA; j_call: TRBJ2-2; v_call: TRBV29-1; cdr3_aa: CSVRAQGSTGELFF
d_call: TRBD2; j_call: TRBJ2-2; v_call: TRBV5-1; cdr3_aa: CASSLGLLAGGELFF
d_call: NA; j_call: TRBJ2-7; v_call: TRBV24-1; cdr3_aa: CATSDHSGTKDEQYF
d_call: NA; j_call: TRBJ2-7; v_call: TRBV4-2; cdr3_aa: CASSQEIFYEQYF
d_call: TRBD2; j_call: TRBJ2-5; v_call: TRBV5-1; cdr3_aa: CASSGTNTAGGSQETQYF
d_call: TRBD2; j_call: TRBJ2-5; v_call: TRBV11-1; cdr3_aa: CAGLARRETQYF
d_call: NA; j_call: TRBJ1-1; v_call: TRBV5-6; cdr3_aa: CASSLISQPNTEAFF
d_call: TRBD2; j_call: TRBJ2-7; v_call: TRBV2; cdr3_aa: CASSEDVVTSTEQYF
d_call: TRBD1; j_call: TRBJ2-2; v_call: TRBV24-1; cdr3_aa: CATSDRDRADTGELFF
d_call: NA; j_call: TRBJ2-2; v_call: TRBV24-1; cdr3_aa: CATSPDNTGELFF
d_call: TRBD1; j_call: TRBJ1-5; v_call: TRBV6-5; cdr3_aa: CASSSTGDSNQPQHF
d_call: TRBD1; j_call: TRBJ1-5; v_call: TRBV10-3; cdr3_aa: CAISGQGAPGQPQHF